This T cell receptor (beta chain) originates from a study of blood T cells in healthy people across ages. A second roughly 6 to 12 cycle PCR used barcoded and J-beta primers. TCRdb processed the 5' RACE reads anew with MiXCR; each CDR3 protein has one entry. The top ten hold around 3.4% of the sample, which has over 600,000 distinct CDR3 sequences, roughly 20% seen once. Whole-study findings and limits: A strong correlation between TCR beta diversity and naive T cell percentage was seen. The study found more naive CD4+ cells and higher diversity in long-lived than aged donors.

The draw of peripheral blood yielded approximately 10 milliliters from each donor. Extraction of total RNA produced a minimum of 5.5 micrograms from each sample. About this clonotype itself: Its specificity is not known.

The sequence came from a man between 65 and 85 years old in good health. Sample: blood.

CDR3 DNA: TGCGCCAGCAGCCCACTAATAAGGGGGGAGTCCGGGGAGCTGTTTTTT. It codes for CASSPLIRGESGELFF. The chain recombines TRBV4-1 with TRBJ2-2; the D gene could be TRBD1 or TRBD2 (6 bases each). In germline, CDR1 is MGHRA, CDR2 YSYEKL. This CDR3 is built from 16 residues. The germline V and J ends were trimmed by 4 bases and 6 bases, with 18 bases remaining between them.